This entry lists 11 T cell receptor beta chains sequenced from one sample in a study of CD8 T cells in ankylosing spondylitis (TCRdb year 2017). The library was prepared using 5' RACE. TCRdb lists the instrument as Illumina HiSeq 2500. The public reads were reprocessed in TCRdb via fastp at Q25 and MiXCR, keeping in-frame beta chains. Identical CDR3 proteins give one entry, which carries the most common genes and DNA. The sample profile shows 310,000 or so distinct CDR3 sequences; around 20% of them were found once. The ten largest make up less than 9% of the sample. Sequenced sample: blood, either unsorted or a sorted T cell fraction (not recorded which). These receptors were collected from a male donor with ankylosing spondylitis or in good health (not recorded which).

This clonotype was seen a few times. V is TRBV6-5 and J is TRBJ2-2, with TRBD2 matching over 7 bases. Unmatched junction bases numbered 5, after V lost 2 bases and J lost 2 bases. The germline V gene encodes CDR1 MNHEY and CDR2 SVGAGI. The CDR3 is made up of 16 amino acids. CDR3 in DNA: TGTGCCAGCAGTTACGTCCAGCGGGGCAACACCGGGGAGCTGTTTTTT. This gives the protein CASSYVQRGNTGELFF.

The chain carries TRBV6-1 and TRBJ2-7; 11 nucleotides line up with TRBD2. The CDR3 length is 15 residues. Germline CDR1 MNHNS, CDR2 SASEGT. V shed 6 bases, J shed 7 bases, and the junction held 11 bases outside the gene matches. This CDR3 is CASSLGGLAGGEQYV. CDR3 DNA: TGTGCCAGCAGCTTGGGCGGACTAGCGGGTGGAGAGCAGTACGTC.

The chain links TRBV24-1 to TRBJ2-1; TRBD1 matches 10 bases. CDR3 length: 13 residues. V trimming: 9 bases; J trimming: 8 bases; junction bases outside the gene matches: 6. Germline V gene data show CDR1 as KGHDR and CDR2 as SFDVKD. The CDR3 DNA reads as TGTGCCACCGGGACAGGGGTTTGGGATGAGCAGTTCTTC. Translation gives CATGTGVWDEQFF.

Many counts were recorded for this clonotype. In nucleotides, the CDR3 is TGCGCCAGCAGAGCACAGGGTTCGATCACTGAAGCTTTCTTT. Its translation is CASRAQGSITEAFF. The chain has TRBV5-1 and TRBJ1-1; D perhaps matches TRBD1 (6 bases). The CDR3 runs 14 residues. V gave up 5 bases and J gave up 4 bases, with 15 bases separating them. CDR1 and CDR2 from the germline V gene are SGHRS and YFSETQ. Looking up the rest from reference TRBV5-1 and TRBJ1-1 gives the full variable domain: KAGVTQTPRYLIKTRGQQVTLSCSPISGHRSVSWYQQTPGQGLQFLFEYFSETQRNKGNFPGRFSGRQFSNSRSEMNVSTLELGDSALYLCASRAQGSITEAFFGQGTRLTVV.

This clonotype appeared a few times. The gene calls are TRBV20-1 and TRBJ2-5; D possibly corresponds to TRBD1 (5 bases). Germline-derived CDR1 and CDR2 are DFQATT and SNEGSKA (reference sequence). This CDR3 contains 13 residues. Trimming cost V 3 bases and J 4 bases, with 12 bases left between them. The CDR3 sequence is CSASRGSRETQYF. The DNA of the CDR3 is TGCAGTGCTAGTAGGGGTAGCCGAGAGACCCAGTACTTC.

CDR3 loop: CASSPRGVAGDAETQYF. For the CDR3, the DNA is TGTGCCAGCAGTCCCAGAGGGGTAGCGGGGGATGCAGAGACCCAGTACTTC. The genes are TRBV12-3 or TRBV12-4 and TRBJ2-5; the match to TRBD2 covers 9 bases. This CDR3 has 17 residues. The junction had 14 bases not matched to a gene; V was cut back by 5 bases and J by 4 bases.

V and J are TRBV20-1 and TRBJ1-2; D not resolved. The CDR3 contains 13 residues. V was trimmed by 3 bases and J by 8 bases, leaving 16 bases between them. Germline CDR1 reads DFQATT; CDR2 reads SNEGSKA (reference sequence). CDR3 in amino acids: CSASLAQRMGYTF. CDR3 bases: TGCAGTGCTAGCTTGGCCCAGCGGATGGGCTACACCTTC.

This chain connects TRBV9 to TRBJ2-1, with 11 bases aligning to TRBD2. With V trimmed by 0 bases and J by 8 bases, 4 bases remained unmatched. CDR1 is SGDLS, CDR2 YYNGEE, per germline. CDR3 size: 15 residues. CDR3 sequence (DNA): TGTGCCAGCAGCGTAGCACTAGCGGGGGTGTATGAGCAGTTCTTC. Translated: CASSVALAGVYEQFF.

This clonotype was seen more than once but under ten times. The genes are TRBV5-6 and TRBJ1-5, with unresolved D. Trimming took off 4 bases at V and 3 bases at J, with 14 bases between the two ends. There are 15 residues in the CDR3. Germline assignment: CDR1 SGHDT and CDR2 YYEEEE. CDR3: CASSTGWSNNQPQHF. In nucleotides, the CDR3 is TGTGCCAGCAGCACCGGTTGGAGCAACAATCAGCCCCAGCATTTT. The full variable domain, its missing parts supplied by reference TRBV5-6 and TRBJ1-5, is DAGVTQSPTHLIKTRGQQVTLRCSPKSGHDTVSWYQQALGQGPQFIFQYYEEEERQRGNFPDRFSGHQFPNYSSELNVNALLLGDSALYLCASSTGWSNNQPQHFGDGTRLSIL.

V and J are TRBV20-1 and TRBJ1-6, with 8 bases that match TRBD1. Germline trimming cut 4 bases from V and 10 bases from J; bases unmatched to any gene: 9. Germline CDR1 DFQATT, CDR2 SNEGSKA (reference sequence). The CDR3 is 14 amino acids. CDR3 sequence (DNA): TGCAGTGCTACCCGACAGGGGTTGGAATCACCCCTCCACTTT. This translates into CSATRQGLESPLHF.

This clonotype was counted a few times. V usage is TRBV10-1 and J usage is TRBJ2-3; the match to TRBD2 covers 8 bases. CDR3 length equals 14 residues. After removal of 7 bases from V and 1 base from J, the junction contained 4 bases not matched to a gene. Germline values: CDR1 WNHNN, CDR2 SYGVQD (reference sequence). The CDR3 DNA sequence: TGCGCCAGCAAGAGCGGGAGTGGCACAGATACGCAGTATTTT. Amino acid sequence: CASKSGSGTDTQYF.